This T cell receptor beta chain emerged from a study of CD4+ T cells in melanoma. Study results and caveats: CD8+ T cell, macrophage and B cell function reportedly correlated with neoantigen-specific CD4+ T cells. Diverse differentiation states were reported for melanoma neoantigen-specific CD4+ T cells.

Sequencing used immunoSEQ multiplex PCR; TCRdb keeps in-frame clones, though not all of them. The repertoire holds roughly 20,000 clones, about four fifths seen once, with 3.6% in the top ten. Trimming removed 4 bases from V and 0 bases from J; junction bases left unmatched: 7. The CDR3 runs 15 residues. CDR1 is SQVTM and CDR2 is ANQGSEA in the germline V gene. A few counts support this clone. Its antigen is undetermined. The chain has TRBV29-1 and TRBJ2-3; the match to TRBD1 covers 7 bases. Source material: cells from a culture (not recorded whether cultured in vitro). This receptor was identified in a human donor with melanoma. CDR3 DNA sequence: TGCAGCGTTGGAGGGGGCAGGGCTAGCACAGATACGCAGTATTTT. Amino acids: CSVGGGRASTDTQYF.